This T cell receptor (beta chain) came from a study of T-cell reconstitution after alpha-beta-depleted transplantation in children (dated by TCRdb to about 2016). Notes on the research overall: Using TCR repertoire profiling, the study followed T-cell immune reconstitution in a quantitative way in children after TCRalphabeta/CD19-depleted allogeneic hematopoietic cell transplantation. Points the paper makes about the study in general: The apparently early alphabetaT-cell count recovery about two months after transplant was reportedly dependent on only several hundred rapidly expanded clones derived from non-depleted graft cells. In some patients, high TCRbeta diversity at day 60 was attributed to recipient T cells and intrathymic progenitors that had survived conditioning. The frequencies of hyperexpanded clones fell over the following months, and after one year, T-cell counts and TCRbeta diversity were mostly attributed to newly produced T cells.

Interpreted using the paper, the treatment or condition label stands for: allogeneic hematopoietic cell transplantation with graft depleted of TCRalphabeta T cells and CD19 B cells. The transplant recipients were children given TCRalphabeta/CD19-depleted allogeneic hematopoietic cell grafts. This clonotype showed up just a few times. Its target antigen remains unknown. Within one base of it there is no much larger clone, and no base qualities were kept. From V the trimming removes 5 bases and from J it removes 6 bases, while the gene matches leave 17 bases of the junction unaccounted for. The CDR3 spans 18 residues, from the cysteine through the phenylalanine. Only the CDR3 region is kept as DNA, spanning 54 bases read in frame from base 1. The library was prepared using PCR. The sequencing machine was an Illumina HiSeq 2500. To normalize quantification of the TCRbeta repertoire, the TCR libraries were built with molecular barcoding that relied on unique molecular identifiers. Using fastp trimming at Q25 and MiXCR clonotype assembly, TCRdb reanalyzed the public sequencing data and kept in-frame beta chains. All rows with the same CDR3 protein become a single entry with the most common DNA and genes. Recorded for this sample are approximately 120,000 distinct CDR3 sequences; about 9.9% of them occurred a single time. The ten largest clones add up to more than 20% of the sample.

Sample: PBMCs, mostly from graft donor cells, taken 180 days after TCRalphabeta/CD19-depleted stem cell transplant. This receptor chain uses TRBV12-3 or TRBV12-4 and TRBJ2-2; 8 bases in between match TRBD1. The receptor's source is a girl in the first two years of life who had a stem cell transplant for combined immunodeficiency, so the T cells may come from the graft donor. The CDR3 region reads CASSQSRGRVRRSGELFF. Here is the DNA: TGTGCCAGCAGTCAATCCAGGGGGCGAGTTCGGAGGTCCGGGGAGCTGTTTTTT.